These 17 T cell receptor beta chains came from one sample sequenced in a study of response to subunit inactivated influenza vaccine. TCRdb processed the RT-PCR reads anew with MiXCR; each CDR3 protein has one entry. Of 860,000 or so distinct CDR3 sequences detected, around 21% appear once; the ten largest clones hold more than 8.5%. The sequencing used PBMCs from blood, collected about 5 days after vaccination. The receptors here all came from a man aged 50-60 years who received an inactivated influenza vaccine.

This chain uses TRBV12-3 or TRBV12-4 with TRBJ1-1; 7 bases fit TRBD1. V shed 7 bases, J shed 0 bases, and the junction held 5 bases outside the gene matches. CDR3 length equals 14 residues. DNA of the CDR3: TGTGCCAGCAACGTCAGGGGGATGAACACTGAAGCTTTCTTT. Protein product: CASNVRGMNTEAFF.

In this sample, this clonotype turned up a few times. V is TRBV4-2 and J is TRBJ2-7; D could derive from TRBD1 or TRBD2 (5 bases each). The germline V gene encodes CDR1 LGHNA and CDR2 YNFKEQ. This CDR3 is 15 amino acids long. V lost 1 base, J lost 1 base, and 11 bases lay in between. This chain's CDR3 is CASSQVSAGSYEQYF. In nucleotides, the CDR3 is TGTGCCAGCAGCCAAGTTAGCGCAGGGTCCTACGAGCAGTACTTC.

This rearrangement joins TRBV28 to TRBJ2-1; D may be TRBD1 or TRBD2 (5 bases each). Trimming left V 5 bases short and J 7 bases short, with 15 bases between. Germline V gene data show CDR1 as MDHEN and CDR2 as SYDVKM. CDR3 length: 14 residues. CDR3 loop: CASSPAPGQNEQFF. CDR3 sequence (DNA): TGTGCCAGCAGTCCCGCGCCGGGGCAAAATGAGCAGTTCTTC.

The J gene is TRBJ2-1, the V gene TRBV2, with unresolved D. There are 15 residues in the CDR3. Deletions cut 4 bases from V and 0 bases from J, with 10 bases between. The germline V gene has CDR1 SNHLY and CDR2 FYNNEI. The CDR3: CASSVGRPSYNEQFF. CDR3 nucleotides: TGTGCCAGCAGTGTCGGGCGGCCCTCCTACAATGAGCAGTTCTTC.

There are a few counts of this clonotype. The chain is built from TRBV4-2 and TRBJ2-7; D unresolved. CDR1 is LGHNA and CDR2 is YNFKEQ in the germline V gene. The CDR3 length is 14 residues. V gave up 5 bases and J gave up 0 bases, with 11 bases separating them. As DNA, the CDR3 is TGTGCCAGCAGCGTAGAGGTGGGCTCCTACGAGCAGTACTTC. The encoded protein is CASSVEVGSYEQYF.

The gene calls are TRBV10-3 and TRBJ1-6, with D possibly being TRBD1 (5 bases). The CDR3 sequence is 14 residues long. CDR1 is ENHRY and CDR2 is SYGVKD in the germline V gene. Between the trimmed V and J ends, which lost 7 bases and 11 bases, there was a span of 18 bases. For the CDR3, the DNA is TGTGCCATCATGGGGGAATCGCTTGCCGCACCCCTCCACTTT. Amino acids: CAIMGESLAAPLHF.

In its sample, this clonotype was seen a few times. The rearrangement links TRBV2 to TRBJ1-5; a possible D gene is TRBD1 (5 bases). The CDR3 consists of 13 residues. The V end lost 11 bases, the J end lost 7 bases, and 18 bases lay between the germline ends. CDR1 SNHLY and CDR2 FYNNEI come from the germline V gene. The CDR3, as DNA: TGTGCCTGCCTCCGGGGGTTTGGCCAGCCCCAGCATTTT. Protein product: CACLRGFGQPQHF.

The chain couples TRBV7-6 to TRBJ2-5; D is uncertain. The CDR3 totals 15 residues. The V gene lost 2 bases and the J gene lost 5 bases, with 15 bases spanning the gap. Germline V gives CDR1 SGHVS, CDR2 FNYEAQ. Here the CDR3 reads CASSLNSRHIETQYF. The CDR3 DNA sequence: TGTGCCAGCAGCTTAAATTCGAGGCATATTGAGACCCAGTACTTC.

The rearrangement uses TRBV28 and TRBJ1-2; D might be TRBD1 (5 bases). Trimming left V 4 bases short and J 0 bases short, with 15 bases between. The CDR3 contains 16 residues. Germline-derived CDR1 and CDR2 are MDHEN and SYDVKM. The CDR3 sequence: CASSSGPMTANYGYTF. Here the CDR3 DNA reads TGTGCCAGCAGTTCAGGCCCGATGACAGCTAACTATGGCTACACCTTC.

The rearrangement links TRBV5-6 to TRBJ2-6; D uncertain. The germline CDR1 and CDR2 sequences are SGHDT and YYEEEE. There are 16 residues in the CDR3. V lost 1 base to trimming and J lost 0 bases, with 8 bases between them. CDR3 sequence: CASSLILSSGANVLTF. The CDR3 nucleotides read TGTGCCAGCAGCTTGATTTTAAGCTCTGGGGCCAACGTCCTGACTTTC.

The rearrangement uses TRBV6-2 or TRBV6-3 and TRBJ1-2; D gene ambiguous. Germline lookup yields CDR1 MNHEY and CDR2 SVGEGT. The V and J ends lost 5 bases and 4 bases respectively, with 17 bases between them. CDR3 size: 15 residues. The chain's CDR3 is CASSDWTRTRYGYTF. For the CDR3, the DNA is TGTGCCAGCAGTGACTGGACCCGTACCCGCTATGGCTACACCTTC.

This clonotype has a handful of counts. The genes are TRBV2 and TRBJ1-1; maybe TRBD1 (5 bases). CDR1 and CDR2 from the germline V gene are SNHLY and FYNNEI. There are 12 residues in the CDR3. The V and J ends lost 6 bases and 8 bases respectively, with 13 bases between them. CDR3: CASRVRAREAFF. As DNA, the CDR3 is TGTGCCAGCAGGGTCAGGGCAAGAGAAGCTTTCTTT.

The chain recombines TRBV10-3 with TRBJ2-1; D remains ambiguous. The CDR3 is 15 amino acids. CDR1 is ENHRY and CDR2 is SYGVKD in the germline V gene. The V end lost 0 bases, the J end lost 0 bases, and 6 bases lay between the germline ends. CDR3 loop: CAISESTISYNEQFF. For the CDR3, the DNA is TGTGCCATCAGTGAGTCAACAATCTCCTACAATGAGCAGTTCTTC.

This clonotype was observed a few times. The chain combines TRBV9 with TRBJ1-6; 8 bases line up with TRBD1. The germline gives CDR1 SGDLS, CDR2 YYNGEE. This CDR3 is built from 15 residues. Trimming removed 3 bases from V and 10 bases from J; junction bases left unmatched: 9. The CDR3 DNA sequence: TGTGCCAGCAGCGCCGGACAGGGAGAGGTCTCACCCCTCCACTTT. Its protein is CASSAGQGEVSPLHF.

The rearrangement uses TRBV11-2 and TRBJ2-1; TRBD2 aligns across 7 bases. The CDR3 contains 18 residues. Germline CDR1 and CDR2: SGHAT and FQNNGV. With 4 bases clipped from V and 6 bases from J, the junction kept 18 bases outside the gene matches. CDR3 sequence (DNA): TGTGCCAGCAGCTCCGCTTCCCCTGTTAGCGGGTTTGCCAATGAGCAGTTCTTC. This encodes CASSSASPVSGFANEQFF. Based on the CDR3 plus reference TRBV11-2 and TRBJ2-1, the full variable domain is EAGVAQSPRYKIIEKRQSVAFWCNPISGHATLYWYQQILGQGPKLLIQFQNNGVVDDSQLPKDRFSAERLKGVDSTLKIQPAKLEDSAVYLCASSSASPVSGFANEQFFGPGTRLTVL.

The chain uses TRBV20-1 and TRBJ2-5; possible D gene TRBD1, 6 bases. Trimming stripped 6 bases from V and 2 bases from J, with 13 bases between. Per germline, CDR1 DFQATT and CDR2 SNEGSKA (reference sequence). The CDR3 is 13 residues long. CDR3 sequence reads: CSATQQGQETQYF. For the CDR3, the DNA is TGCAGTGCAACCCAACAGGGTCAAGAGACCCAGTACTTC.

CDR3: CASSLGGTVYGYTF. The CDR3 DNA reads as TGTGCCAGCAGCTTAGGCGGGACAGTCTATGGCTACACCTTC. The chain employs TRBV11-2 and TRBJ1-2; 7 bases line up with TRBD1. V gave up 1 base and J gave up 4 bases; unmatched junction bases: 3. Germline CDR1 SGHAT, CDR2 FQNNGV. This CDR3 has 14 residues.